This record concerns one TCR beta chain sequence. The data were obtained in a study of blood T cell repertoires in COVID-19. The repertoire was sequenced with immunoSEQ multiplex PCR; TCRdb's copy has only in-frame clones and lacks some. The sample has around 300,000 clones; about 85% are singletons. The V and J ends lost 1 base and 2 bases respectively, with 7 bases between them. Germline V gene sequence: CDR1 SGHDT, CDR2 YYEEEE. The CDR3 loop spans 15 amino acids. The chain recombines TRBV5-6 with TRBJ2-6; no reliable D call. The sample comprised peripheral blood. The receptor's source is a human donor in a cohort sampled during active COVID-19. The CDR3 nucleotides are TGTGCCAGCAGCTTGCCCCGGGCTGGGGCCAACGTCCTGACTTTC. This sequence encodes CASSLPRAGANVLTF.